This TCR beta chain is from a study of memory CD4+ T cells and cytomegalovirus serostatus. The study's findings and limits: Suggested: most of the CMV-linked TCR signature lies in CD4+ memory cells.

Authors' analysis steps: After removing out-of-frame reads, 2 million to 2.5 million distinct TCRbeta sequences remained. Sequencing used immunoSEQ multiplex PCR; TCRdb keeps in-frame clones, though not all of them. V and J calls and clone size are given by that table; D and trimming were obtained from the DNA. The sample contains about 27,000 clones, roughly three quarters of which appear only once. Germline-derived CDR1 and CDR2 are MDHEN and SYDVKM. V lost 6 bases, J lost 7 bases, and 12 bases stayed unmatched. The CDR3 has 14 amino acids. To note about this clone: The antigen remains undetermined.

The sort gate was single viable CD3+CD4+CD8-CD45RO+ cells for memory CD4+ T cells. The chain joins TRBV28 to TRBJ2-7; 7 bases agree with TRBD1. Sequencing was done on a sample of memory CD4+ T cells from blood. This receptor was identified in an adult in good health and CMV-seronegative. In nucleotides, the CDR3 is TGTGCCAGCAGCAACATCGGGACAGCTGTAGAGCAGTACTTC. Its translation: CASSNIGTAVEQYF.